The TCR beta chain described here comes from a study of blood T cell repertoires in COVID-19. Overall study: Sources were T cells, B-cell-depleted T cells, or PBMCs; the material itself was cDNA or gDNA.

In the original workflow: It was from reference gene primer amplification that nucleated cell counts were estimated. TCRdb keeps only in-frame clones here, not all; method: immunoSEQ multiplex PCR. V, J and clone size reflect that table, while D and trimming were determined from the DNA. The profile shows fewer than 200,000 clones, approximately 83% of them singletons. Germline CDR1 is MGHRA and CDR2 is YSYEKL. The ends were cut back, 0 bases at V and 2 bases at J, with 12 bases in the middle. This CDR3 region has 16 residues. J is TRBJ2-3 and V is TRBV4-1; TRBD1 is a possible D gene (7 bases). The clonotype originates from a woman older than 75 with acute or convalescent COVID-19. The material sequenced was peripheral blood. The CDR3, as DNA: TGCGCCAGCAGCCAAGAGGAGGGGACAGTCACAGATACGCAGTATTTT. This encodes CASSQEEGTVTDTQYF.